Shown below are 23 T cell receptor beta chains from a single sample sequenced in a study of T cells in Graves' hyperthyroidism and ophthalmopathy. Researchers amplified the TCR beta CDR3 regions from RNA transcripts. TCR CDR3 regions were first amplified by RT-PCR with HTBI primers. TCRdb reanalysed the multiplex PCR reads using MiXCR and keeps one entry per CDR3 protein. The sample carries approximately 400,000 distinct CDR3 sequences, 18% recorded once. Input material: blood. Every receptor here comes from a man aged 18 to 29 with Graves' ophthalmopathy.

The chain recombines TRBV20-1 with TRBJ2-2; a possible D gene is TRBD1 (6 bases). Trimming took off 7 bases at V and 2 bases at J, with 11 bases between the two ends. The germline V gene has CDR1 DFQATT and CDR2 SNEGSKA (reference sequence). The CDR3 extends over 13 amino acids. The CDR3 region has the DNA TGCAGTGTTCTAGGGGGAAACACCGGGGAGCTGTTTTTT. Translated, it gives CSVLGGNTGELFF.

The J gene is TRBJ2-7, the V gene TRBV6-1; 8 nucleotides line up with TRBD2. Per the germline V gene, CDR1 is MNHNS and CDR2 is SASEGT. V dropped 6 bases and J dropped 4; count of bases not matched to a gene: 23. The CDR3 spans 19 residues. CDR3 sequence: CASSPKRRMALAGPYEQYF. The CDR3 DNA follows: TGTGCCAGCAGCCCAAAGCGACGGATGGCCCTAGCGGGCCCATACGAGCAGTACTTC.

This clonotype showed up just a few times. The chain uses TRBV12-3 or TRBV12-4 and TRBJ2-7; D gene unclear. V was cut by 2 bases and J by 9 bases, with 8 bases left in between. This CDR3 region has 11 residues. The CDR3 DNA is TGTGCCAGCAGTTTACAGTCTCGGCAGTACTTC. Translated: CASSLQSRQYF.

The table lists this clonotype with many counts. The chain links TRBV5-1 to TRBJ1-1; 7 nucleotides match TRBD1. The germline V gene has CDR1 SGHRS and CDR2 YFSETQ. CDR3 length: 16 amino acids. V was clipped by 4 bases and J by 4 bases; unmatched bases: 13. CDR3 coding DNA: TGCGCCAGCAGCATAGACCGGGACAGTATCCTCACTGAAGCTTTCTTT. This codes for CASSIDRDSILTEAFF.

This clonotype appeared many times. The chain couples TRBV11-2 to TRBJ2-2; TRBD2 might be the D (6 bases). Trimming took off 1 base at V and 3 bases at J, with 9 bases between the two ends. CDR1 is SGHAT and CDR2 is FQNNGV in the germline V gene. The CDR3 loop spans 15 amino acids. CDR3: CASSLGDFYTGELFF. The CDR3, as DNA: TGTGCCAGCAGCTTAGGGGACTTTTACACCGGGGAGCTGTTTTTT.

This clonotype was found many times. The chain carries TRBV6-1 and TRBJ2-7, with 8 nucleotides matching TRBD2. The CDR3 length is 13 residues. The germline V gene has CDR1 MNHNS and CDR2 SASEGT. V shed 6 bases and J 2 bases; nucleotides not matched to a gene: 3. The CDR3 sequence is CASRLAVTYEQYF. The CDR3 DNA sequence: TGTGCCAGCAGACTAGCGGTAACCTACGAGCAGTACTTC.

There are a few counts of this clonotype. The rearrangement uses TRBV12-3 or TRBV12-4 and TRBJ1-2; D perhaps matches TRBD1 (5 bases). The V end was cut by 6 bases, the J end by 12 bases, with 20 bases between. The CDR3 has 13 amino acids. CDR3 sequence (DNA): TGTGCCAGCAGCCTCCTACTTAACAGGAACCACACCTTC. This codes for CASSLLLNRNHTF.

This clonotype has a count of ten or more. The rearrangement uses TRBV5-1 and TRBJ2-7; 11 bases agree with TRBD1. Looked up from germline, CDR1 is SGHRS and CDR2 is YFSETQ. The CDR3 length is 15 residues. V shed 4 bases and J 2 bases; nucleotides not matched to a gene: 5. The CDR3 sequence is CASSRPGQGAYEQYF. The DNA of the CDR3 is TGCGCCAGCAGCCGCCCGGGACAGGGGGCCTACGAGCAGTACTTC. The full variable domain, completed using reference TRBV5-1 and TRBJ2-7, is KAGVTQTPRYLIKTRGQQVTLSCSPISGHRSVSWYQQTPGQGLQFLFEYFSETQRNKGNFPGRFSGRQFSNSRSEMNVSTLELGDSALYLCASSRPGQGAYEQYFGPGTRLTVT.

This clonotype was seen many times. In DNA, the CDR3 is TGTGCCACCAGCACCCGGGACAGGAAAGAGACCCAGTACTTC. This codes for CATSTRDRKETQYF. The rearrangement uses TRBV15 and TRBJ2-5; 8 nucleotides match TRBD1. Germline loops: CDR1 LNHNV, CDR2 YYDKDF (reference sequence). V lost 4 bases to trimming and J lost 3 bases; unmatched junction nucleotides: 4. The CDR3 extends over 14 amino acids.

This clonotype has only one observation. The V call is TRBV5-8, the J call TRBJ2-7, with D possibly matching TRBD2 (7 bases). The DNA end favors TRBJ2-1, so the J call may be wrong. CDR3 size: 15 residues. Germline CDR1 reads SGHTS; CDR2 reads YDEGEE. The CDR3, as DNA: TGTGCCAGCACCCTGGGGGGGGCGCATGTCTACGAGCAGTTCTTC. Translation gives CASTLGGAHVYEQFF.

This chain links TRBV7-8 with TRBJ2-2; the D call may be TRBD1 or TRBD2 (7 bases each). This CDR3 spans 16 amino acids. V was clipped by 5 bases and J by 3 bases, with 16 bases between them. Germline values: CDR1 SGHVS, CDR2 FQNEAQ. The chain's CDR3 is CASSPSGGAYTGELFF. CDR3 nucleotide sequence: TGTGCCAGCAGCCCTTCAGGGGGGGCATACACCGGGGAGCTGTTTTTT.

On this clonotype: At one end, the junction sequence differs from germline, possibly due to a read error. The J gene is TRBJ2-7, the V gene TRBV28, with TRBD1 matching 7 bases. The CDR3 has 14 residues. Germline V CDR1 and CDR2: MDHEN, SYDVKM. The CDR3 loop is CASSRPGTAYEQCF. Here the CDR3 DNA reads TGTGCCAGCAGTCGCCCCGGGACAGCCTACGAGCAGTGCTTC. Full variable domain (outside the CDR3, taken from reference TRBV28 and TRBJ2-7): DVKVTQSSRYLVKRTGEKVFLECVQDMDHENMFWYRQDPGLGLRLIYFSYDVKMKEKGDIPEGYSVSREKKERFSLILESASTNQTSMYLCASSRPGTAYEQCFGPGTRLTVT.

This clonotype was seen many times. This chain uses TRBV6-2 or TRBV6-3 with TRBJ1-1; no firm D call. This CDR3 region has 11 residues. The germline V gene encodes CDR1 MNHEY and CDR2 SVGEGT. V dropped 6 bases and J dropped 10 bases, with 12 bases sitting between them. The CDR3, as DNA: TGTGCCAGCAGCACGCGATGGGCAGCTTTCTTT. This sequence encodes CASSTRWAAFF.

This clonotype was counted ten times or more. V usage is TRBV10-3 and J usage is TRBJ2-7, with D uncertain. The germline CDR1 and CDR2 sequences are ENHRY and SYGVKD. The V gene lost 0 bases and the J gene lost 5 bases, with 11 bases spanning the gap. This CDR3 is 14 amino acids long. CDR3: CAISESSVGNEQYF. CDR3 coding DNA: TGTGCCATCAGTGAGTCGAGTGTAGGGAACGAGCAGTACTTC.

The genes are TRBV29-1 and TRBJ1-2; the D gene is possibly TRBD1 (5 bases). The V and J ends lost 3 bases and 4 bases respectively, with 9 bases between them. Germline CDR1 reads SQVTM; CDR2 reads ANQGSEA. The CDR3 consists of 12 residues. This CDR3 reads CSVDGGVYGYTF. CDR3 coding DNA: TGCAGCGTTGACGGAGGGGTCTATGGCTACACCTTC.

This clonotype was observed many times. The chain is built from TRBV12-3 or TRBV12-4 and TRBJ2-2, with TRBD2 matching over 8 bases. CDR3 length: 14 residues. The V gene end was trimmed by 5 bases and the J gene end by 4 bases; junction bases not matched to a gene: 3. The CDR3 is CASSAGGGTGELFF. CDR3 coding DNA: TGTGCCAGCAGTGCGGGGGGAGGCACCGGGGAGCTGTTTTTT.

This clonotype was picked up a small number of times. The gene calls are TRBV29-1 and TRBJ1-1; no reliable D call. Germline V lookup: CDR1 SQVTM, CDR2 ANQGSEA. This CDR3 is built from 13 residues. CDR3 in DNA: TGCACTACCATCGGCCCTCTGAACACTGAAGCTTTCTTT. Encoded protein: CTTIGPLNTEAFF.

The chain uses TRBV9 and TRBJ2-5; D uncertain. The ends were cut back, 0 bases at V and 3 bases at J, with 9 bases in the middle. The CDR3 is 14 amino acids. Germline CDR1 SGDLS, CDR2 YYNGEE. In DNA, the CDR3 is TGTGCCAGCAGCGTAGGAGTGGGCGAAGAGACCCAGTACTTC. Translation: CASSVGVGEETQYF. The full variable domain, with the rest looked up from reference TRBV9 and TRBJ2-5, is DSGVTQTPKHLITATGQRVTLRCSPRSGDLSVYWYQQSLDQGLQFLIQYYNGEERAKGNILERFSAQQFPDLHSELNLSSLELGDSALYFCASSVGVGEETQYFGPGTRLLVL.

This clonotype was seen at least ten times. The gene calls are TRBV20-1 and TRBJ2-3; perhaps TRBD1 as D (5 bases). CDR1 DFQATT and CDR2 SNEGSKA come from the germline V gene (reference sequence). Trimming took 1 base from V and 1 from J, leaving 24 bases between them. The CDR3 sequence is 19 residues long. The CDR3 coding sequence is TGCAGTGCTAGAGCTCGGACGACAGTTTCCCCACACCGCACAGATACGCAGTATTTT. Protein: CSARARTTVSPHRTDTQYF.

This clonotype occurred many times. This chain joins TRBV20-1 and TRBJ2-3; no reliable D call. Germline lookup yields CDR1 DFQATT and CDR2 SNEGSKA (reference sequence). Trimming shortened V by 3 bases and J by 1 base, and 8 bases separated the two germline ends. This CDR3 comprises 13 residues. The CDR3 region has the DNA TGCAGTGCTAGGGTTCTGGGCACAGATACGCAGTATTTT. It codes for CSARVLGTDTQYF.

This clonotype showed up just a few times. V usage is TRBV6-4 and J usage is TRBJ2-2; either TRBD1 or TRBD2 may fit D (6 bases each). Trimming left V 3 bases short and J 0 bases short, with 11 bases between. There are 16 residues in the CDR3. Germline V CDR1 and CDR2: MRHNA, SNTAGT. This chain's CDR3 is CASSEERGANTGELFF. The CDR3 coding sequence is TGTGCCAGCAGTGAGGAAAGGGGGGCGAACACCGGGGAGCTGTTTTTT.

Turning to this clonotype: At one end the junction does not follow the germline gene, possibly because of a read error. The rearrangement uses TRBV20-1 and TRBJ2-7; TRBD2 agrees at 14 bases. The germline CDR1 and CDR2 sequences are DFQATT and SNEGSKA (reference sequence). The CDR3 is 19 residues long. The CDR3 region has the DNA TGCAGCGCTAGGGTAGATGGGACTAGCGGGAGTCAAGTCTCCTACGAGCAGTACTTC. This sequence encodes CSARVDGTSGSQVSYEQYF.

The chain employs TRBV2 and TRBJ2-3, with D perhaps TRBD2 (6 bases). Trimming took 6 bases from V and 0 from J, leaving 16 bases between them. From germline, CDR1 is SNHLY and CDR2 FYNNEI. The CDR3 is 16 residues long. In nucleotides, the CDR3 is TGTGCCAGCAGCGACGTTAGAGGGAGGAGCACAGATACGCAGTATTTT. As protein: CASSDVRGRSTDTQYF.